This T cell receptor beta chain derives from a study of T cell repertoires in cytomegalovirus infection. Study-wide context: Public signatures in TCR beta pointed to CMV infection and matching HLA type.

Germline V CDR1 and CDR2: SNHLY, FYNNEI. The CDR3 has 12 residues. The V end lost 6 bases, the J end lost 13 bases, and 17 bases lay between the germline ends. TCRdb recomputed calls from the reads with MiXCR, one row per CDR3 protein. Here the sample spans about 240,000 distinct CDR3 sequences, under 8.5% being singletons. Details on this clonotype: Antigen specificity is unknown.

Study outcomes and limitations: Identification of carriers of CMV plus the relevant HLA was performed using cumulative public TCR beta family frequency. In two of eight donors, the top clonotype was HLA-C-restricted CMV-specific.

The chain joins TRBV2 to TRBJ2-3, with a possible D match to TRBD2 (5 bases). Sequencing used PBMCs. This clonotype originated in a human donor in good health (CMV status not recorded). Some clones in this sample may be carry-over from other donors' samples. The CDR3 nucleotides are TGTGCCAGCAGGTCCTTTTCCGTGAGGGAGTATTTT. Encoded protein: CASRSFSVREYF.